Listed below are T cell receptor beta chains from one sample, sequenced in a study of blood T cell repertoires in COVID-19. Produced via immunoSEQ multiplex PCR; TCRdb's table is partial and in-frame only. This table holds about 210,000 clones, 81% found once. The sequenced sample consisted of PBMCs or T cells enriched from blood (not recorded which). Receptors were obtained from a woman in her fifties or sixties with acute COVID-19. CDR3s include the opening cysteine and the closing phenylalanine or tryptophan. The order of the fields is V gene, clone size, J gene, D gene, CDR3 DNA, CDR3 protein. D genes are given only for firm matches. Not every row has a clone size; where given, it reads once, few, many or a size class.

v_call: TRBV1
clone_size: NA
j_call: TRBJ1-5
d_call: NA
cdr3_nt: TGCACCAGCAGCCAAGAAGATCCGGACAGAATAAATCAGCCCCAGCATTTT
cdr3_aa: CTSSQEDPDRINQPQHF

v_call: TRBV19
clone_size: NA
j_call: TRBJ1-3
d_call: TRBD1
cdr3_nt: TGTGCCAGTAGTATCCCGGGACAGGCGAGCTCTGGAAACACCATATATTTT
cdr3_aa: CASSIPGQASSGNTIYF

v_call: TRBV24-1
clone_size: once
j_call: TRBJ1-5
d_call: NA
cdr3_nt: TGTGCCACCAGTGATGGCCAAATTAATCAGCCCCAGCATTTT
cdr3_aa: CATSDGQINQPQHF

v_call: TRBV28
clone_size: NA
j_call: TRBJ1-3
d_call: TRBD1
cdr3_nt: TGTGCCAGCAGTTTAGATCAGGGGGCTGGAAACACCATATATTTT
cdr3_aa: CASSLDQGAGNTIYF

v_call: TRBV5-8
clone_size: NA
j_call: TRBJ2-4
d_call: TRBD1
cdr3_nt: TGTGCCAGCAGCTTGGGACAGGGTGGAAACATTCAGTACTTC
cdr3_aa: CASSLGQGGNIQYF

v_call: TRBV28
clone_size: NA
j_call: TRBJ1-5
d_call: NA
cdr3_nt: TGTGCCAGCAGCCGACAGTATGGCAATCAGCCCCAGCATTTT
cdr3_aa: CASSRQYGNQPQHF

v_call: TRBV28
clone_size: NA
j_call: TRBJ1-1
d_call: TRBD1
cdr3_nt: TGTGCCAGCAGCCGTGCCGGGACAGGGGGCACTGAAGCTTTCTTT
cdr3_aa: CASSRAGTGGTEAFF

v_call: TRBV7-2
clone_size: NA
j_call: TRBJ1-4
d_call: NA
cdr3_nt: TGTGCCAGCAGCGGGGGGGCTAATGAAAAACTGTTTTTT
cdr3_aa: CASSGGANEKLFF

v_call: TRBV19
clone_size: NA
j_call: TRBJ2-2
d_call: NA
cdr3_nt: TGTGCCAGTAGTATTGGCCTAGCGATGACCGGGGAGCTGTTTTTT
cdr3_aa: CASSIGLAMTGELFF

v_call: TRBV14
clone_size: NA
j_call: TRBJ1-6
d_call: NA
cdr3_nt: TGTGCCAGCAGCCAAGGAGTTCCTTTACAGGGTCCTTCCCACTTT
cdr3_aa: CASSQGVPLQGPSHF

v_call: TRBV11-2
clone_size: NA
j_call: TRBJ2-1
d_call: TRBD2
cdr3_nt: TGTGCCAGCAGATTTAGCGGGAGGAGCAATGAGCAGTTCTTC
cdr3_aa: CASRFSGRSNEQFF

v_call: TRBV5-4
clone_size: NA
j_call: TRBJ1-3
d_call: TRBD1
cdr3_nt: TGTGCCAGCAGCTCAGGGGGGTGGTCTGGAAACACCATATATTTT
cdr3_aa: CASSSGGWSGNTIYF

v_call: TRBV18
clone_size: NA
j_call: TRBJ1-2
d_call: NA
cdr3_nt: TGTGCCAGCTCACCAACGTCGGCAGGGGATAGCTATGGCTACACCTTC
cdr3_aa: CASSPTSAGDSYGYTF

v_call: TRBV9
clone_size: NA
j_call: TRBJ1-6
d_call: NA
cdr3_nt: TGTGCCAGCGGTACAGGGAGAAATTCACCCCTCCACTTT
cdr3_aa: CASGTGRNSPLHF

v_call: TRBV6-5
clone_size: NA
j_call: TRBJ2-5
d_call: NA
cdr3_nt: TGTGCCAGCAGAGAGGGTCTCCAGGGGGAGACCCAGTACTTC
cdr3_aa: CASREGLQGETQYF

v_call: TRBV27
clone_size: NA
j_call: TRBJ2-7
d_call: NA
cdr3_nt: TGTGCCAGCAGTCAAACAAGGGGTTCTTACGAGCAGTACTTC
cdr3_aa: CASSQTRGSYEQYF

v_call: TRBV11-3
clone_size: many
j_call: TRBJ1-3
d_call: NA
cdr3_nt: TGTGCCAGCAGCGGGGAGGCTGGAAACACCATATATTTT
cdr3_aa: CASSGEAGNTIYF

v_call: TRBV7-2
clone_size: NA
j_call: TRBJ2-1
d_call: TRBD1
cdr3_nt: TGTGCCAGCAGGCAGACCGGGACAGGGGATTACAATGAGCAGTTCTTC
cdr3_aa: CASRQTGTGDYNEQFF

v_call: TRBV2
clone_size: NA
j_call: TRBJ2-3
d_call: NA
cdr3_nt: TGTGCCAGCAAGTGGGAGGCAGATACGCAGTATTTT
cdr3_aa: CASKWEADTQYF

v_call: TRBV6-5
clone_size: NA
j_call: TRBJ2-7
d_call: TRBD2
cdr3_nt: TGTGCCAGCAGTCCCGGGACTAGCCTAGAGCAGTACTTC
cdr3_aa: CASSPGTSLEQYF

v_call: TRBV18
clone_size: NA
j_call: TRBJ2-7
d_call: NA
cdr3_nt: TGTGCCAGCTCACCACAGGGGAACTACGAGCAGTACTTC
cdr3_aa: CASSPQGNYEQYF

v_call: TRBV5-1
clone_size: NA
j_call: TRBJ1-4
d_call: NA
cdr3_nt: TGCGCCAGCAGCTCGACTCCGGGTACTTTCTATGAAAAACTGTTTTTT
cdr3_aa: CASSSTPGTFYEKLFF

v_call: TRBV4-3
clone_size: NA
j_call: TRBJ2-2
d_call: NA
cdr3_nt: TGCGCCAGCAGCCAAGGAGTGGCGGGGTACACCGGGGAGCTGTTTTTT
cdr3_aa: CASSQGVAGYTGELFF

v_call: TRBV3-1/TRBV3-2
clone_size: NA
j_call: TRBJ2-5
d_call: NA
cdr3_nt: TGTGCCAGCAGCCAAAACGGACTGGGGACCCAGTACTTC
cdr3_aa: CASSQNGLGTQYF

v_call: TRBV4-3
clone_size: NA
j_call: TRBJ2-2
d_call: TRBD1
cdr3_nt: TGCGCCAGCAGCCAAGAGGACAGGGCGAACACCGGGGAGCTGTTTTTT
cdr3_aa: CASSQEDRANTGELFF

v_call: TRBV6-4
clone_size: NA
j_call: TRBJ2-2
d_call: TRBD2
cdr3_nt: TGTGCCAGCAGTGCCCTGACTAGCGGGCCCTACACCGGGGAGCTGTTTTTT
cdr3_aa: CASSALTSGPYTGELFF

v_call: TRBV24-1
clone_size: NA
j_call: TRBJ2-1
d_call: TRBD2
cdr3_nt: TGTGCCGCCGGGACTAGCGGATACAATGAGCAGTTCTTC
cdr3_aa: CAAGTSGYNEQFF

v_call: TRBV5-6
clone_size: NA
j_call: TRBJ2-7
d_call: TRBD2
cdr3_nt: TGTGCCAGCAGCTTGTATAGCGGGGCCCGTTACTCCTACGAGCAGTACTTC
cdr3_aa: CASSLYSGARYSYEQYF

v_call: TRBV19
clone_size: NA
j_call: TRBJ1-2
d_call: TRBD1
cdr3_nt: TGTGCCAGTAGTCCTCAAACAGGGGGCGCCTATGGCTACACCTTC
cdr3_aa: CASSPQTGGAYGYTF

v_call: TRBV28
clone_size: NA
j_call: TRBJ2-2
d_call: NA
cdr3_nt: TGTGCCAGCAGGAGTACCGGGGAGCTGTTTTTT
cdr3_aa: CASRSTGELFF

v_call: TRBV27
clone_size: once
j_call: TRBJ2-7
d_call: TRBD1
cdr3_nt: TGTGCCAGCAGTTTAAAGACAGGGGGGACTCGGGAGCAGTACTTC
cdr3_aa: CASSLKTGGTREQYF

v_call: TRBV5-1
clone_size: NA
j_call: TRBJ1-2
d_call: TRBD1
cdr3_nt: TGCGCCAGCAGTAGACAGGGCAATCTCTATGGCTACACCTTC
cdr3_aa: CASSRQGNLYGYTF

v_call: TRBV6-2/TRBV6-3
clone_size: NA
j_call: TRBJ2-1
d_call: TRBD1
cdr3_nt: TGTGCCAGCAGTTACTCCGTTTCAGGGGGTGGATACAATGAGCAGTTCTTC
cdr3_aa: CASSYSVSGGGYNEQFF

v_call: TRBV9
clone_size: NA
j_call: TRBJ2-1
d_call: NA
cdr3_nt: TGTGCCAGCAGCCCCCGGTGGCGGGGCCTCTCCTACAATGAGCAGTTCTTC
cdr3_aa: CASSPRWRGLSYNEQFF

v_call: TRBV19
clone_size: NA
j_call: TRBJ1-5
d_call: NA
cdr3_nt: TGTGCCAGTAGTGACCAACGGCAGGCCCAGCATTTT
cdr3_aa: CASSDQRQAQHF

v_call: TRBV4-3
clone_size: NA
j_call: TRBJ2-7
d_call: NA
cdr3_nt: TGCGCCAGCAGCCAAGAACCGGGGGCCTACGAGCAGTACTTC
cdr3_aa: CASSQEPGAYEQYF

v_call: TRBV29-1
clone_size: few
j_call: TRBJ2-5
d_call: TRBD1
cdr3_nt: TGCAGCGGACAGGGGTTTGATAGTCGGGAGACCCAGTACTTC
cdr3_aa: CSGQGFDSRETQYF

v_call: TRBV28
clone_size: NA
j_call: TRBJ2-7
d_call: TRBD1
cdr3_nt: TGTGCCAGCAGTCTAGCGACCGGGACAGGGTCGGTACAACGGCAGTACTTC
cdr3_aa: CASSLATGTGSVQRQYF

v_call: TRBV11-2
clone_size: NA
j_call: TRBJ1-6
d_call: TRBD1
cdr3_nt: TGTGCCAGCAGCCCCACAGGGGGCGCCGTAAATTCACCCCTCCACTTT
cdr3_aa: CASSPTGGAVNSPLHF

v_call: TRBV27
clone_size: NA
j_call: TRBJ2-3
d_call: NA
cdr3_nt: TGTGCCAGCAGTTTATCGTGGAGAGATACGCAGTATTTT
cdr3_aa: CASSLSWRDTQYF

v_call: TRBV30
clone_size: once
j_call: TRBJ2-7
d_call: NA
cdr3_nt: TGTGCCTGGAGGGGGGCGGTCGAGCAGTACTTC
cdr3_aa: CAWRGAVEQYF

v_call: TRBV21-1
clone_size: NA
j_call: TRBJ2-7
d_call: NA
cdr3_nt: TGTGCCAGCAGCAAACGTTTGTCTATTACCTACGAGCAGTACTTC
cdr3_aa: CASSKRLSITYEQYF

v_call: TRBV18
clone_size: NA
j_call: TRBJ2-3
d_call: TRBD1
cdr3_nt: TGTGCCAGCTCACCGACAGGGGGTACAGATACGCAGTATTTT
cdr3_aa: CASSPTGGTDTQYF

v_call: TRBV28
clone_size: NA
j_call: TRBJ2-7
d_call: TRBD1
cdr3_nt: TGTGCCAGCAGCCACCGGGACAGGGGAACCTACGAGCAGTACTTC
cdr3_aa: CASSHRDRGTYEQYF